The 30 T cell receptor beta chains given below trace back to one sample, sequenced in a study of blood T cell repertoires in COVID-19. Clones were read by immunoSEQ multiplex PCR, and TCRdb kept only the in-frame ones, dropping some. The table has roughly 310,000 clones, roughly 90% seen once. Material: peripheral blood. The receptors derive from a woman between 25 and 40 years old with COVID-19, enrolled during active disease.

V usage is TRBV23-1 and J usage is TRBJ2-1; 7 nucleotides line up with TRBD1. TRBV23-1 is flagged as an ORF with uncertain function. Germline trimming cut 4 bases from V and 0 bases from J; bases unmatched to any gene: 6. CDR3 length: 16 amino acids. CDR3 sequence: CASSRGQRSSYNEQFF. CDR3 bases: TGCGCCAGCAGTCGGGGACAGAGGAGCTCCTACAATGAGCAGTTCTTC.

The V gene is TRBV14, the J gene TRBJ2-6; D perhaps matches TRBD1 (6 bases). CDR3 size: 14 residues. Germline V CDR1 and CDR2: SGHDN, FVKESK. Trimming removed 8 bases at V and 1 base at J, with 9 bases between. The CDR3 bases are TGTGCCAGCGACCAGGGGTCTGGGGCCAACGTCCTGACTTTC. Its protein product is CASDQGSGANVLTF.

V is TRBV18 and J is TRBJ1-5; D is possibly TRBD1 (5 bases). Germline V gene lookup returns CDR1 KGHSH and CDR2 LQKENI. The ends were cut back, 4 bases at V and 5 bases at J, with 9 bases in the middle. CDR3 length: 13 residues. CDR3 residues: CASSLTGDQPQHF. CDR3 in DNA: TGTGCCAGCTCACTTACAGGTGATCAGCCCCAGCATTTT. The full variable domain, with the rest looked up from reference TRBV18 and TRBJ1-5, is NAGVMQNPRHLVRRRGQEARLRCSPMKGHSHVYWYRQLPEEGLKFMVYLQKENIIDESGMPKERFSAEFPKEGPSILRIQQVVRGDSAAYFCASSLTGDQPQHFGDGTRLSIL.

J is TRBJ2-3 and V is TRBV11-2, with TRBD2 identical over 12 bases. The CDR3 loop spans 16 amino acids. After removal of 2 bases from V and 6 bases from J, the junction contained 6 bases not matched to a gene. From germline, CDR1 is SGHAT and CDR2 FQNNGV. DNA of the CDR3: TGTGCCAGCAGCTTATTCCTAGCGGGAGGGCCGGATACGCAGTATTTT. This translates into CASSLFLAGGPDTQYF. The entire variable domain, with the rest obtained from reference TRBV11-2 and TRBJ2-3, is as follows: EAGVAQSPRYKIIEKRQSVAFWCNPISGHATLYWYQQILGQGPKLLIQFQNNGVVDDSQLPKDRFSAERLKGVDSTLKIQPAKLEDSAVYLCASSLFLAGGPDTQYFGPGTRLTVL.

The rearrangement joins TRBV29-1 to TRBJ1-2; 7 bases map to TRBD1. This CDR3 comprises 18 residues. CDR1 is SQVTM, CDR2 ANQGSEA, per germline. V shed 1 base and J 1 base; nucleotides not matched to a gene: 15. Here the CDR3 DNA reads TGCAGCGTTGAAGGCCGTCCCGGGACAGCCTTCGTTAACTATGGCTACACCTTC. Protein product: CSVEGRPGTAFVNYGYTF. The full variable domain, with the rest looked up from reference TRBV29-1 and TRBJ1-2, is SAVISQKPSRDICQRGTSLTIQCQVDSQVTMMFWYRQQPGQSLTLIATANQGSEATYESGFVIDKFPISRPNLTFSTLTVSNMSPEDSSIYLCSVEGRPGTAFVNYGYTFGSGTRLTVV.

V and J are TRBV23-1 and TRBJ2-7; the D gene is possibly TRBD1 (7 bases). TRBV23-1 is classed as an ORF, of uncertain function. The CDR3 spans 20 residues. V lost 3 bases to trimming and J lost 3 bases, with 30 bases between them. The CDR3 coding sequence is TGCGCCAGCAGTCATAGGGGCTTTACGCGGGACAGATATTCCCACTACGAGCAGTACTTC. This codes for CASSHRGFTRDRYSHYEQYF.

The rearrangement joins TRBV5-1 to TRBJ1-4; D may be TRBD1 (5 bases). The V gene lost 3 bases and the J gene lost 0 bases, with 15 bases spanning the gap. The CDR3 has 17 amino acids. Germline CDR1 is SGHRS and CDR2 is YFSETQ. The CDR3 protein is CASSSEPKGTTNEKLFF. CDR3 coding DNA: TGCGCCAGCAGCTCGGAACCAAAGGGGACAACTAATGAAAAACTGTTTTTT.

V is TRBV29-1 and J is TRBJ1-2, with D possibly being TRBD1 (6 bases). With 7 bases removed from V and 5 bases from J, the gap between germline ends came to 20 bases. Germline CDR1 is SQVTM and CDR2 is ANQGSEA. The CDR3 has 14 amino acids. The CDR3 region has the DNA TGCAGCGCAGAAGCGGGGGGCCGCCAGTATGGCTACACCTTC. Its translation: CSAEAGGRQYGYTF.

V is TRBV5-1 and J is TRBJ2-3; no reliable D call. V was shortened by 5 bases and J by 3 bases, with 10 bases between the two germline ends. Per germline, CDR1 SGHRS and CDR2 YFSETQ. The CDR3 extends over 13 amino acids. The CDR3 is CASSSGITDTQYF. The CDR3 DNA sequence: TGCGCCAGCAGTTCCGGTATTACAGATACGCAGTATTTT.

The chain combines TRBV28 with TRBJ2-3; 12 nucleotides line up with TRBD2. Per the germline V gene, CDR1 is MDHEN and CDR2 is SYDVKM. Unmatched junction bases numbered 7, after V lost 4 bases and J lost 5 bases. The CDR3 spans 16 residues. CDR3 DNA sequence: TGTGCCAGCAGTTCTCTAGCGGGAGGGCTGGAAGATACGCAGTATTTT. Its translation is CASSSLAGGLEDTQYF.

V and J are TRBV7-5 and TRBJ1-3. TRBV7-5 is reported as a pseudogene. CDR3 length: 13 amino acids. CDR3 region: CVSPSLSGNTIYF. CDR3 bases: TGTGTCAGTCCGTCTCTCTCTGGAAACACCATATATTTT.

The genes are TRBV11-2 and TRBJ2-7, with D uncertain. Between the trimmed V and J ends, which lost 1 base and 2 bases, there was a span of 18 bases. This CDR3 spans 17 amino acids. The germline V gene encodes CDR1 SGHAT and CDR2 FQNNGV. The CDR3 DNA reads TGTGCCAGCAGCTTAGTCCTCGGGTATAAGGAGACCTACGAGCAGTACTTC. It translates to CASSLVLGYKETYEQYF.

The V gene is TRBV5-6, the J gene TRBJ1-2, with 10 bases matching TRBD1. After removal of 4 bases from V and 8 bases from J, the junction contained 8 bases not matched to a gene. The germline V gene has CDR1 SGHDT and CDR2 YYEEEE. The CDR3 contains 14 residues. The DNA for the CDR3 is TGTGCCAGCAGCCTCGACAGGGGGCAGGCCGGCTACACCTTC. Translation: CASSLDRGQAGYTF. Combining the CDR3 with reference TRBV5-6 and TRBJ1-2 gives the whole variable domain DAGVTQSPTHLIKTRGQQVTLRCSPKSGHDTVSWYQQALGQGPQFIFQYYEEEERQRGNFPDRFSGHQFPNYSSELNVNALLLGDSALYLCASSLDRGQAGYTFGSGTRLTVV.

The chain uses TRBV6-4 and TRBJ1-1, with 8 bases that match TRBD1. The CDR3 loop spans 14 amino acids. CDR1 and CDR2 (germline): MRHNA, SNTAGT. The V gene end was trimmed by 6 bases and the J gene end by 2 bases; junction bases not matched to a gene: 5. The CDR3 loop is CASSTGGPNTEAFF. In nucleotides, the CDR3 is TGTGCCAGCAGCACAGGGGGGCCCAACACTGAAGCTTTCTTT.

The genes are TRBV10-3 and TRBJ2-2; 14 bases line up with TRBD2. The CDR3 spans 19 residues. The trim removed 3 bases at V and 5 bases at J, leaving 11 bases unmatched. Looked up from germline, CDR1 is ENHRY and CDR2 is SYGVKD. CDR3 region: CAISERFGGLAGETGELFF. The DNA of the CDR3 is TGTGCCATCAGTGAACGTTTTGGGGGACTAGCGGGAGAGACCGGGGAGCTGTTTTTT.

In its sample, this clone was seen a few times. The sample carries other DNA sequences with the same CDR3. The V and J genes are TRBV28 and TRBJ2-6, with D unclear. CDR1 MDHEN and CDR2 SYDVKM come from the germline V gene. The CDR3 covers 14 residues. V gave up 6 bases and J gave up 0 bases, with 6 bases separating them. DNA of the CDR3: TGTGCCAGCAGACTTAGCTCTGGGGCCAACGTCCTGACTTTC. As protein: CASRLSSGANVLTF. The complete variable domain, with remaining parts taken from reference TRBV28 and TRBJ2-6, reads DVKVTQSSRYLVKRTGEKVFLECVQDMDHENMFWYRQDPGLGLRLIYFSYDVKMKEKGDIPEGYSVSREKKERFSLILESASTNQTSMYLCASRLSSGANVLTFGAGSRLTVL.

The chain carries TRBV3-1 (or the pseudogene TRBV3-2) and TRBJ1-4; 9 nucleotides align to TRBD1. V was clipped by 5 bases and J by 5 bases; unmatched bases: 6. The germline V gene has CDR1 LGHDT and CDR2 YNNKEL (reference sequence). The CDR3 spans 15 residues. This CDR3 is CASSLGDRDNEKLFF. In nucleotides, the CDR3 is TGTGCCAGCAGCTTGGGGGACAGGGACAATGAAAAACTGTTTTTT.

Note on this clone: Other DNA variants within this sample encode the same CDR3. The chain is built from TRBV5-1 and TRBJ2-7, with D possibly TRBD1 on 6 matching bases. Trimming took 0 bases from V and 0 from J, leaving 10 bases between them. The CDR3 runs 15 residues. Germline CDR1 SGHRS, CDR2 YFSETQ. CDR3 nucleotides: TGCGCCAGCAGCTTGGGGCAGGGGCGCTCCTACGAGCAGTACTTC. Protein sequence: CASSLGQGRSYEQYF.

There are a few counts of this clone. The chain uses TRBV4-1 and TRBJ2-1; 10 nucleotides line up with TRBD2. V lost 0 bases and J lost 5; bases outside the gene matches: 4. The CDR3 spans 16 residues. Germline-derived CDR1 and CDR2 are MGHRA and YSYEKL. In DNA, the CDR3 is TGCGCCAGCAGCCAAGATTCGACTAGCGGGCACAATGAGCAGTTCTTC. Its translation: CASSQDSTSGHNEQFF.

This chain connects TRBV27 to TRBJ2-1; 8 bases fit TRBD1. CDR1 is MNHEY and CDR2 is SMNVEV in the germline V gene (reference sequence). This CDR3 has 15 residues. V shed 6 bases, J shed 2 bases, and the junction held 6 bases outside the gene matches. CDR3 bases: TGTGCCAGCAGCCTCGGACAGGGTACCTACAATGAGCAGTTCTTC. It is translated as CASSLGQGTYNEQFF.

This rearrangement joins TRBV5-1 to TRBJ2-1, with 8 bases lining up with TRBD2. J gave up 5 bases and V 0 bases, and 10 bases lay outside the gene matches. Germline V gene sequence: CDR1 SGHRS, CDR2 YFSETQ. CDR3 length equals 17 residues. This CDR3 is CASSLGNREGLNNEQFF. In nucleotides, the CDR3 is TGCGCCAGCAGCTTGGGGAACCGGGAGGGCCTTAACAATGAGCAGTTCTTC. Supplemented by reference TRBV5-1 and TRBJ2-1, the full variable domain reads KAGVTQTPRYLIKTRGQQVTLSCSPISGHRSVSWYQQTPGQGLQFLFEYFSETQRNKGNFPGRFSGRQFSNSRSEMNVSTLELGDSALYLCASSLGNREGLNNEQFFGPGTRLTVL.

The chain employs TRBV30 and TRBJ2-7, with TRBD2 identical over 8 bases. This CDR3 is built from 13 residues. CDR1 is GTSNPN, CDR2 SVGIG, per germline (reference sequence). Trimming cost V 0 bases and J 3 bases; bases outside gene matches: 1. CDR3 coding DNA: TGTGCCTGGAGTGTAACTAGCGGCTACGAGCAGTACTTC. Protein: CAWSVTSGYEQYF.

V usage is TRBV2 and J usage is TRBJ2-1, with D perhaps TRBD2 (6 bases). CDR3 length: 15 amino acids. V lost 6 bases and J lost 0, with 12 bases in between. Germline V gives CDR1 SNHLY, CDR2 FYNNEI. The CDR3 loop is CASRAGTDSYNEQFF. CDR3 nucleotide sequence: TGTGCCAGCAGGGCCGGGACTGACTCCTACAATGAGCAGTTCTTC.

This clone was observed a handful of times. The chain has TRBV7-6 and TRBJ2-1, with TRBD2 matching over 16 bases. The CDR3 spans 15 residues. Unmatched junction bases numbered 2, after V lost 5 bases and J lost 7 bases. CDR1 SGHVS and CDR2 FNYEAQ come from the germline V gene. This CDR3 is CASSAGLAGGNEQFF. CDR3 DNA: TGTGCCAGCAGCGCGGGACTAGCGGGGGGGAATGAGCAGTTCTTC.

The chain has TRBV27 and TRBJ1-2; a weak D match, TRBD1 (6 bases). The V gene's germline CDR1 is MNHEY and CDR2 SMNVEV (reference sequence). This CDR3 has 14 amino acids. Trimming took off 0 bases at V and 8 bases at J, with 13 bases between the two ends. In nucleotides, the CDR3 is TGTGCCAGCAGTTTATCCGCGGGGGCGCAGGGCTACACCTTC. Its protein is CASSLSAGAQGYTF.

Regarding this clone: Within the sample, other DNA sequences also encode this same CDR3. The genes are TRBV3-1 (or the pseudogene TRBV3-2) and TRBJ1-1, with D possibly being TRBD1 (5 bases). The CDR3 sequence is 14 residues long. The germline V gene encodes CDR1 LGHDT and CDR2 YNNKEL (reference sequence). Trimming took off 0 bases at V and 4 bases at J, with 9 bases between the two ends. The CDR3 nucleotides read TGTGCCAGCAGCCAAGATTGGGGGGGCACTGAAGCTTTCTTT. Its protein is CASSQDWGGTEAFF.

The CDR3 DNA reads TGTGCCAGCAGTGAATCAGGCGAAGGACAGCCCCAGCATTTT. Translated, it gives CASSESGEGQPQHF. This rearrangement joins TRBV6-1 to TRBJ1-5; no clear D gene. Trimming shortened V by 2 bases and J by 7 bases, and 12 bases separated the two germline ends. The germline CDR1 and CDR2 sequences are MNHNS and SASEGT. This CDR3 is built from 14 residues.

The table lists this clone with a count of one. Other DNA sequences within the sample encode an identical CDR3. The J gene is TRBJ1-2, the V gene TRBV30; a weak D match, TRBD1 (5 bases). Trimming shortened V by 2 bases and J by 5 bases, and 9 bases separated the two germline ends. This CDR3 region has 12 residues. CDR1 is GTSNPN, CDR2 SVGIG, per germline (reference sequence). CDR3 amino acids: CAWSTGGYGYTF. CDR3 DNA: TGTGCCTGGAGTACGGGGGGTTATGGCTACACCTTC.

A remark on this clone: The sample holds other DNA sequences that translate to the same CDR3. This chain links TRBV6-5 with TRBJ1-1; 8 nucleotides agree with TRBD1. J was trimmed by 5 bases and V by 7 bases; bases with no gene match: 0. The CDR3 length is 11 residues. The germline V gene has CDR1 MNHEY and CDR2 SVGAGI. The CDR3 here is CASNRGTEAFF. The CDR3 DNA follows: TGTGCCAGCAACAGGGGGACTGAAGCTTTCTTT.

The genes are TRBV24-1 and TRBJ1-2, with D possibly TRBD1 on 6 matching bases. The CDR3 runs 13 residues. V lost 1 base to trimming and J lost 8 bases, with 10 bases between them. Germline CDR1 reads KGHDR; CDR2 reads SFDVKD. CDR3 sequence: CATSDLGGWGYTF. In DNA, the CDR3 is TGTGCCACCAGTGATTTAGGGGGATGGGGCTACACCTTC.